A single sample gave rise to the 30 T cell receptor beta chains below, sequenced in a study of response to subunit inactivated influenza vaccine. TCRdb recomputed calls from the RT-PCR reads with MiXCR, one row per CDR3 protein. This repertoire shows about 830,000 distinct CDR3 sequences, less than 20% found once; its top ten account for roughly 10%. The starting material was PBMCs from blood, obtained 5 days after vaccination. Source of these receptors: a man aged 50-59 years who received an inactivated influenza vaccine.

V usage is TRBV4-3 and J usage is TRBJ2-7, with a tentative D call TRBD2 (6 bases). Germline V lookup: CDR1 LGHNA, CDR2 YSLEER. The CDR3 is 13 residues long. With 1 base removed from V and 7 bases from J, the gap between germline ends came to 11 bases. The CDR3 loop is CASSQVPGREQYF. The CDR3 DNA reads TGCGCCAGCAGCCAAGTACCAGGGAGGGAGCAGTACTTC.

The table lists this clonotype with many counts. The rearrangement links TRBV12-3 or TRBV12-4 to TRBJ2-6, with D unresolved. The CDR3 consists of 16 residues. Trimming removed 3 bases at V and 0 bases at J, with 9 bases between. The CDR3 bases are TGTGCCAGCAGTTTCCCTCCCTACTCTGGGGCCAACGTCCTGACTTTC. Translated, it gives CASSFPPYSGANVLTF.

This clonotype was counted only a few times. The rearrangement uses TRBV7-6 and TRBJ2-3; 7 bases are a match to TRBD2. The V and J ends lost 1 base and 0 bases, in that order; junction bases with no gene match: 7. CDR1 is SGHVS, CDR2 FNYEAQ, per germline. CDR3 length: 17 residues. The CDR3 nucleotides read TGTGCCAGCAGCTTAGAAACGGCTAGCGGAAGCACAGATACGCAGTATTTT. Translated: CASSLETASGSTDTQYF.

Only a few counts were recorded for this clonotype. The J gene is TRBJ2-4, the V gene TRBV5-6; the D gene is possibly TRBD1 (5 bases). Germline V CDR1 and CDR2: SGHDT, YYEEEE. V shed 7 bases and J shed 9 bases, with 17 bases lying between them. There are 13 residues in the CDR3. CDR3 in amino acids: CASLAVATGIQYF. The CDR3 nucleotides are TGTGCCAGCCTCGCGGTGGCCACAGGCATTCAGTACTTC.

This clonotype was seen ten or more times. The chain couples TRBV12-3 or TRBV12-4 to TRBJ2-2, with no clear D. The CDR3 covers 13 residues. Between the trimmed V and J ends, which lost 5 bases and 7 bases, there was a span of 11 bases. The CDR3 nucleotides read TGTGCCAGCAGTCCCGACCGCAACGGGGAGCTGTTTTTT. Its protein product is CASSPDRNGELFF.

This clonotype was detected only a few times. The chain uses TRBV29-1 and TRBJ1-1, with no clear D. V lost 4 bases and J lost 5, with 8 bases in between. Germline CDR1 and CDR2: SQVTM and ANQGSEA. The CDR3 runs to 11 residues. This CDR3 reads CSVGAVTEAFF. The CDR3 DNA follows: TGCAGCGTTGGGGCAGTTACTGAAGCTTTCTTT.

CDR3 bases: TGTGCCAGCAGCCCGAATCTCCAAAACATTCAGTACTTC. Translating it yields CASSPNLQNIQYF. V gene TRBV6-2 or TRBV6-3 combines with J gene TRBJ2-4, with D uncertain. Germline assignment: CDR1 MNHEY and CDR2 SVGEGT. The CDR3 is made up of 13 amino acids. Trimming shortened V by 6 bases and J by 5 bases, and 11 bases separated the two germline ends.

This rearrangement joins TRBV9 to TRBJ2-7; D is perhaps TRBD2 (5 bases). V was shortened by 4 bases and J by 7 bases, with 24 bases between the two germline ends. This CDR3 comprises 16 residues. CDR1 is SGDLS, CDR2 YYNGEE, per germline. CDR3 amino acids: CASSSRTAGPRREQYF. The CDR3 nucleotides read TGTGCCAGCAGCTCCAGGACTGCCGGGCCCCGTCGAGAGCAGTACTTC.

This clonotype was counted ten times or more. The V and J genes are TRBV20-1 and TRBJ1-3; no clear D. The germline CDR1 and CDR2 sequences are DFQATT and SNEGSKA (reference sequence). This CDR3 region has 14 residues. Trimming cost V 2 bases and J 4 bases, with 12 bases left between them. The CDR3 here is CSARRTGRGNTIYF. CDR3 nucleotides: TGCAGTGCTAGAAGGACGGGCCGGGGAAACACCATATATTTT.

This clonotype occurred a few times. V usage is TRBV6-1 and J usage is TRBJ1-5, with 12 bases fitting TRBD1. J was trimmed by 5 bases and V by 7 bases; bases with no gene match: 12. Germline V CDR1 and CDR2: MNHNS, SASEGT. This CDR3 comprises 17 residues. Written as DNA, the CDR3 is TGTGCCAGCACCTCTCTGGGGGGACAGGGGGCCCATCAGCCCCAGCATTTT. Its protein is CASTSLGGQGAHQPQHF.

This clonotype was observed many times. This rearrangement joins TRBV7-2 to TRBJ2-5; 7 nucleotides agree with TRBD2. Germline lookup yields CDR1 SGHTA and CDR2 FQGNSA. CDR3 length equals 14 residues. Germline trimming cut 4 bases from V and 4 bases from J; bases unmatched to any gene: 6. The CDR3 DNA sequence: TGTGCCAGCAGCTCTAATGCGGGAGCAGAGACCCAGTACTTC. Its protein is CASSSNAGAETQYF.

The table lists this clonotype with many counts. The chain employs TRBV6-1 and TRBJ2-5; D gene uncertain. The CDR3 extends over 16 amino acids. Between the trimmed V and J ends, which lost 2 bases and 1 base, there was a span of 14 bases. From germline, CDR1 is MNHNS and CDR2 SASEGT. CDR3 sequence (DNA): TGTGCCAGCAGTGAAAGCGTCCTGGCAGCCCAAGAGACCCAGTACTTC. As protein: CASSESVLAAQETQYF.

This clonotype occurred many times. The chain recombines TRBV12-3 or TRBV12-4 with TRBJ2-1, with 12 nucleotides matching TRBD2. Trimming took 6 bases from V and 4 from J; bases not matched to a gene: 4. The CDR3 consists of 15 residues. The CDR3: CASRTSGGPYNEQFF. The CDR3 DNA is TGTGCCAGCAGGACTAGCGGGGGCCCTTACAATGAGCAGTTCTTC.

This clonotype was counted only a few times. The V and J genes are TRBV20-1 and TRBJ1-3; 8 nucleotides align to TRBD1. V shed 6 bases and J 5 bases; nucleotides not matched to a gene: 12. The CDR3 loop spans 15 amino acids. CDR1 is DFQATT and CDR2 is SNEGSKA in the germline V gene (reference sequence). The CDR3 region is CSAPDLRTGRNTIYF. Written as DNA, the CDR3 is TGCAGTGCGCCGGACCTTAGGACAGGGAGAAACACCATATATTTT.

V gene TRBV5-5 combines with J gene TRBJ1-2; tentatively, D is TRBD1 (5 bases). Germline V lookup: CDR1 SGHKS, CDR2 YYEKEE (reference sequence). The CDR3 sequence is 16 residues long. V was clipped by 4 bases and J by 8 bases, with 24 bases between them. The CDR3 region has the DNA TGTGCCAGCAGCCCAATCACCCCAGGGCCTGGGGACGGCTACACCTTC. It specifies CASSPITPGPGDGYTF.

This clonotype was seen more than once but under ten times. The genes are TRBV20-1 and TRBJ2-2; 7 bases align to TRBD1. V was pared by 5 bases and J by 5 bases, with 8 bases of the junction left unmatched. Germline loops: CDR1 DFQATT, CDR2 SNEGSKA (reference sequence). This CDR3 is 14 amino acids long. The CDR3 is CSAWSGQATGELFF. The CDR3 nucleotides read TGCAGTGCTTGGTCCGGACAGGCAACCGGGGAGCTGTTTTTT.

This clonotype has only a few counts. V and J are TRBV20-1 and TRBJ2-1; D may be TRBD2 (6 bases). Germline V CDR1 and CDR2: DFQATT, SNEGSKA (reference sequence). This CDR3 is 12 amino acids long. CDR3 sequence reads: CRGGRDADEQFF. The CDR3 DNA sequence: TGCAGGGGGGGACGCGACGCCGATGAGCAGTTCTTC.

The rearrangement links TRBV18 to TRBJ2-1, with unresolved D. The CDR3 runs to 12 residues. Germline CDR1 and CDR2: KGHSH and LQKENI. Trimming removed 6 bases at V and 7 bases at J, with 10 bases between. The DNA of the CDR3 is TGTGCCAGCTCGCCTAATCATAATGAGCAGTTCTTC. Translation gives CASSPNHNEQFF. Together with reference TRBV18 and TRBJ2-1, the CDR3 gives the full variable domain: NAGVMQNPRHLVRRRGQEARLRCSPMKGHSHVYWYRQLPEEGLKFMVYLQKENIIDESGMPKERFSAEFPKEGPSILRIQQVVRGDSAAYFCASSPNHNEQFFGPGTRLTVL.

A few counts support this clonotype. V and J are TRBV20-1 and TRBJ2-7; 9 positions match TRBD2. From germline, CDR1 is DFQATT and CDR2 SNEGSKA (reference sequence). CDR3 length: 15 amino acids. J lost 0 bases, V lost 6 bases, and 9 bases had no gene match. CDR3 bases: TGCAGTGCCAAACAAGCGGGAGGCGCCTCCTACGAGCAGTACTTC. The encoded protein is CSAKQAGGASYEQYF.

The chain has TRBV5-6 and TRBJ2-5; 9 bases are a match to TRBD1. Germline V gives CDR1 SGHDT, CDR2 YYEEEE. The CDR3 extends over 14 amino acids. The junction had 5 bases not matched to a gene; V was cut back by 3 bases and J by 5 bases. CDR3 region: CASSWGQGEETQYF. CDR3 bases: TGTGCCAGCAGCTGGGGACAGGGAGAGGAGACCCAGTACTTC.

The chain joins TRBV7-2 to TRBJ2-2, with 7 positions matching TRBD2. CDR3 length: 15 residues. J gave up 3 bases and V 3 bases, and 4 bases lay outside the gene matches. Germline CDR1 SGHTA, CDR2 FQGNSA. The CDR3 is CASSFFSGYTGELFF. In DNA, the CDR3 is TGTGCCAGCAGCTTTTTTAGCGGGTACACCGGGGAGCTGTTTTTT.

This chain links TRBV5-1 with TRBJ1-6; no clear D gene. The CDR3 is made up of 15 amino acids. Per germline, CDR1 SGHRS and CDR2 YFSETQ. V was trimmed by 0 bases and J by 7 bases, leaving 11 bases between them. The CDR3 DNA reads TGCGCCAGCAGCTTGGAACAGCTCCAGAATTCACCCCTCCACTTT. Translated, it gives CASSLEQLQNSPLHF.

The table lists this clonotype with a few counts. V and J are TRBV11-2 and TRBJ1-6; no firm D call. This CDR3 region has 13 residues. Germline V gives CDR1 SGHAT, CDR2 FQNNGV. Trimming cost V 5 bases and J 11 bases, with 13 bases left between them. CDR3 DNA sequence: TGTGCCAGCAGCACCAACACGGAGACACCCCTCCACTTT. Translating it yields CASSTNTETPLHF.

This chain uses TRBV4-3 with TRBJ2-1; possibly TRBD2 for D (5 bases). Trimming stripped 6 bases from V and 9 bases from J, with 18 bases between. The CDR3 has 14 residues. From germline, CDR1 is LGHNA and CDR2 YSLEER. The CDR3 DNA reads TGCGCCAGCAGTATGGACCGGGGATCTCGTGAGCAGTTCTTC. Its translation is CASSMDRGSREQFF.

The chain links TRBV30 to TRBJ2-3; D uncertain. The CDR3 length is 13 residues. Trimming cost V 3 bases and J 0 bases, with 7 bases left between them. The germline V gene has CDR1 GTSNPN and CDR2 SVGIG (reference sequence). CDR3 in amino acids: CAWSTVSTDTQYF. CDR3 nucleotides: TGTGCCTGGAGCACCGTAAGCACAGATACGCAGTATTTT.

This clonotype came up many times. CDR3 in DNA: TGCAGCGTCGGACTAGCGGGGGACACCGGGGAGCTGTTTTTT. Translated: CSVGLAGDTGELFF. V gene TRBV29-1 combines with J gene TRBJ2-2; 13 nucleotides agree with TRBD2. Germline CDR1 reads SQVTM; CDR2 reads ANQGSEA. V was clipped by 6 bases and J by 3 bases; unmatched bases: 1. This CDR3 is 14 amino acids long.

This clonotype occurred a few times. The V and J genes are TRBV5-1 and TRBJ1-1; maybe TRBD1 (5 bases). V was clipped by 4 bases and J by 0 bases, with 13 bases between them. The CDR3 covers 15 residues. The germline gives CDR1 SGHRS, CDR2 YFSETQ. CDR3 sequence (DNA): TGCGCCAGCAGCCGGGACCCGACAGTGAACACTGAAGCTTTCTTT. Its translation: CASSRDPTVNTEAFF.

This clonotype was seen more than once but under ten times. The chain recombines TRBV9 with TRBJ2-3; D uncertain. V was pared by 2 bases and J by 2 bases, with 9 bases between. Germline V CDR1 and CDR2: SGDLS, YYNGEE. This CDR3 is built from 14 residues. This chain's CDR3 is CASSVGVDTDTQYF. DNA for the CDR3: TGTGCCAGCAGCGTTGGCGTAGACACAGATACGCAGTATTTT.

This chain joins TRBV7-6 and TRBJ2-1; D ambiguous. The CDR3 spans 13 residues. Germline V gene lookup returns CDR1 SGHVS and CDR2 FNYEAQ. Trimming took off 1 base at V and 9 bases at J, with 10 bases between the two ends. The CDR3 is CASSLVDGSEQFF. CDR3 nucleotide sequence: TGTGCCAGCAGCTTAGTCGACGGCAGTGAGCAGTTCTTC. The variable domain in full, with the rest retrieved from reference TRBV7-6 and TRBJ2-1, is GAGVSQSPRYKVTKRGQDVALRCDPISGHVSLYWYRQALGQGPEFLTYFNYEAQQDKSGLPNDRFSAERPEGSISTLTIQRTEQRDSAMYRCASSLVDGSEQFFGPGTRLTVL.

V is TRBV6-5 and J is TRBJ2-7; D is uncertain. The germline gives CDR1 MNHEY, CDR2 SVGAGI. The CDR3 is 16 residues long. V lost 0 bases to trimming and J lost 9 bases, with 21 bases between them. The CDR3 loop is CASSYSKYLGYSGQYF. The CDR3 nucleotides are TGTGCCAGCAGTTACTCGAAGTATTTAGGGTATTCTGGGCAGTACTTC.